The clone carrying this TCR beta chain occurred many times. Antigen unknown. The V gene's germline CDR1 is ENHRY and CDR2 SYGVKD. CDR3 length: 13 residues. Deletions cut 5 bases from V and 9 bases from J, with 14 bases between. Making TCR cDNA involved 5'RACE template switching, which added UMIs and a universal primer site. MiXCR, run by TCRdb on the 5' RACE reads, gives a single entry per CDR3 protein. The profile covers approximately 160,000 distinct CDR3 sequences, with approximately 6.2% appearing a single time and roughly 3% taken by the ten largest. The sample originates from a study of T cells after yellow fever vaccination. Study-wide results and limits: Repertoires sorted by FACS could include abundant clonotypes that are contaminants from the bulk population. Re-detected after boosting: most primary clones, more than 95% of CD4 and 88% of CD8.

The sequence was obtained from a man younger than 35 who received the YFV17D yellow fever vaccine. Sequences were derived from CD4+ T cells sorted from PBMCs, sampled on the day of the first yellow fever vaccination. The chain carries TRBV10-3 and TRBJ2-1; no firm D call. CDR3 sequence (DNA): TGTGCCATCAGTAACGAACCACGGGTTGAGCAGTTCTTC. Protein sequence: CAISNEPRVEQFF.